Each of the 26 T cell receptor delta chains below was sequenced from the same sample in a study of gamma-delta T cells after stem cell transplantation. TCRdb re-called clones from the RT-PCR reads using CATT. The table includes around 1,700 delta-chain clones, roughly 45% detected once. Material: gamma-delta T cells. All receptors come from a human donor. It is not recorded whose cells these are; they may come from a transplant donor.

This clone was observed a few times. A single base is all that separates this from a far larger clone, so a read error is likely. This chain connects TRDV1 to TRDJ1; D is unresolved. Germline V gene lookup returns CDR1 TSWWSYY and CDR2 QGS. The ends were cut back, 5 bases at V and 0 bases at J, with 34 bases in the middle. This CDR3 has 22 amino acids. The chain's CDR3 is CALGNLRLVWFDTPDYTDKLIF. The CDR3 nucleotides read TGTGCTCTTGGGAACTTACGGCTGGTTTGGTTTGACACTCCCGACTACACCGATAAACTCATCTTT.

This clone was seen more than once but under ten times. The chain carries TRDV2 and TRDJ1; 8 bases line up with TRDD3. The CDR3 is 14 amino acids. Germline CDR1 and CDR2: GEAIGNYY and EKD. V lost 3 bases and J lost 8; bases outside the gene matches: 10. This CDR3 is CACDRLGAKGKLIF. CDR3 sequence (DNA): TGTGCCTGTGACCGACTGGGGGCTAAAGGCAAACTCATCTTT.

This clone was counted a single time. It is likely a read error: a sequence one base away is far more abundant. V usage is TRDV2 and J usage is TRDJ1; 12 bases fit TRDD3. CDR1 GEAIGNYY and CDR2 EKD come from the germline V gene. This CDR3 has 20 residues. The CDR3 nucleotides are TGTGCCTTTGACACTCTACGGTCTGGGGGATACGATCGGGACACCGATAAACTCATCTTT. Residues: CAFDTLRSGGYDRDTDKLIF.

Regarding this clone: At one boundary the junction diverges from the germline segment, which might be a read error. Different DNA sequences within this sample yield the same CDR3. This chain joins TRDV2 and TRDJ3; 9 nucleotides match TRDD3. Germline assignment: CDR1 GEAIGNYY and CDR2 EKD. The CDR3 extends over 20 amino acids. The CDR3 sequence is CACDTVVPGDTFCDTRPMFF. The CDR3 region has the DNA TGTGCCTGTGACACCGTAGTCCCGGGGGATACTTTCTGTGACACCCGACCGATGTTTTTC.

This clone was recorded a few times. Given a much more abundant clone one base away, this may be a read error. In the same sample, other DNA sequences code for this CDR3. The V gene is TRDV2, the J gene TRDJ1; perhaps TRDD3 as D (5 bases). Germline CDR1 GEAIGNYY, CDR2 EKD. The CDR3 loop spans 17 amino acids. CDR3 in amino acids: CACDTLGHTRRTDKLIF. The CDR3 DNA sequence: TGCGCCTGTGACACTCTGGGACATACCCGACGGACCGATAAACTCATCTTT.

The chain has TRDV2 and TRDJ3; TRDD3 is a possible D gene (5 bases). The length of the CDR3 is 18 residues. Trimming shortened V by 1 base and J by 0 bases, and 12 bases separated the two germline ends. From germline, CDR1 is GEAIGNYY and CDR2 EKD. This CDR3 reads CACDTGGPSSWDTRQMFF. CDR3 nucleotides: TGTGCCTGTGACACGGGGGGGCCGAGCTCCTGGGACACCCGACAGATGTTTTTC.

As for this clone: The identical CDR3 is also encoded by other nucleotide sequences in the sample. The rearrangement links TRDV2 to TRDJ1; 9 bases line up with TRDD3. The CDR3 has 18 amino acids. V shed 4 bases, J shed 1 base, and the junction held 15 bases outside the gene matches. Germline CDR1 GEAIGNYY, CDR2 EKD. CDR3 coding DNA: TGTGCCTGTGAACCCCTCGACTGGGGGACCCGTCCCACCGATAAACTCATCTTT. It yields the protein CACEPLDWGTRPTDKLIF.

V gene TRDV1 combines with J gene TRDJ3, with 13 bases identical to TRDD3. This CDR3 spans 23 amino acids. The junction had 15 bases not matched to a gene; V was cut back by 2 bases and J by 2 bases. The germline CDR1 and CDR2 sequences are TSWWSYY and QGS. The CDR3 here is CALGEVFCHTGGYGPWDTRQMFF. In DNA, the CDR3 is TGTGCTCTTGGGGAAGTGTTCTGCCATACTGGGGGATACGGCCCCTGGGACACCCGACAGATGTTTTTC.

V usage is TRDV1 and J usage is TRDJ1; 11 bases line up with TRDD3. The V segment lost 3 bases and the J segment 2 bases; nucleotides outside the gene matches: 17. The CDR3 is made up of 20 amino acids. CDR1 TSWWSYY and CDR2 QGS come from the germline V gene. The CDR3 sequence is CALGDPSYFWGIPKTDKLIF. CDR3 nucleotides: TGTGCTCTTGGGGACCCTTCTTACTTCTGGGGGATACCCAAAACCGATAAACTCATCTTT.

By sample share, this clone is large. Distinct nucleotide sequences in the sample also encode this CDR3. The V and J genes are TRDV2 and TRDJ3; TRDD3 aligns across 10 bases. Germline CDR1 reads GEAIGNYY; CDR2 reads EKD. This CDR3 is 20 amino acids long. The junction had 9 bases not matched to a gene; V was cut back by 0 bases and J by 2 bases. CDR3 residues: CACDTGGGGYHPWDTRQMFF. As DNA, the CDR3 is TGTGCCTGTGACACCGGCGGTGGGGGATACCATCCCTGGGACACCCGACAGATGTTTTTC.

Judged by abundance, this clone is large. This may be a read error, as it is one base from a much larger clone. Other DNA variants within this sample encode the same CDR3. The chain has TRDV1 and TRDJ1; TRDD3 aligns across 10 bases. J was trimmed by 10 bases and V by 1 base; bases with no gene match: 18. This CDR3 is 18 amino acids long. From germline, CDR1 is TSWWSYY and CDR2 QGS. As DNA, the CDR3 is TGTGCTCTTGGGGAACCCGGCCCCTGTACTGGGGGATGTGGGAGACTCATCTTT. Protein: CALGEPGPCTGGCGRLIF.

For this clone: Given a much more abundant clone one base away, this may be a read error. Additional DNA sequences in this sample encode the identical CDR3. This rearrangement joins TRDV2 to TRDJ1, with D unclear. Germline V lookup: CDR1 GEAIGNYY, CDR2 EKD. Between the trimmed V and J ends, which lost 2 bases and 5 bases, there was a span of 11 bases. This CDR3 region has 13 residues. CDR3 sequence reads: CACDMVGRDKLIF. As DNA, the CDR3 is TGTGCCTGTGACATGGTAGGGCGGGATAAACTCATCTTT.

Turning to this clone: Given a much more abundant clone one base away, this may be a read error. The sample has other DNA sequences that encode this CDR3 too. The chain employs TRDV1 and TRDJ1, with 12 bases identical to TRDD3. The CDR3 consists of 26 residues. Germline CDR1 TSWWSYY, CDR2 QGS. Here the CDR3 reads CALGEPLLGGLYWGIPGETYTDKLIF. The CDR3 DNA reads TGTGCTCTTGGGGAACCCCTCCTAGGGGGCCTTTACTGGGGGATACCGGGGGAAACGTACACCGACAAACTCATCTTT.

As to this clone: Other DNA sequences from this sample encode an identical CDR3 as well. The gene calls are TRDV2 and TRDJ3, with 12 bases fitting TRDD3. The CDR3 runs 19 residues. V dropped 2 bases and J dropped 2; count of bases not matched to a gene: 6. Germline CDR1 reads GEAIGNYY; CDR2 reads EKD. As DNA, the CDR3 is TGTGCCTGTGACATCGTACTGGGGGATACTACCTGGGACACCCGACAGATGTTTTTC. Protein: CACDIVLGDTTWDTRQMFF.

The CDR3 loop is CACDTGFPPVLGEPRSTRTDKLIF. The CDR3 DNA reads TGTGCCTGTGACACCGGTTTTCCACCCGTACTGGGGGAGCCTCGTTCTACGCGCACCGATAAACTCATCTTT. The chain joins TRDV2 to TRDJ1; 9 bases are shared with TRDD3. This CDR3 contains 24 residues. Germline CDR1 reads GEAIGNYY; CDR2 reads EKD. With 0 bases clipped from V and 1 base from J, the junction kept 29 bases outside the gene matches.

The chain couples TRDV2 to TRDJ1; the D is unclear. Trimming stripped 0 bases from V and 0 bases from J, with 13 bases between. Germline values: CDR1 GEAIGNYY, CDR2 EKD. The CDR3 loop spans 16 amino acids. In nucleotides, the CDR3 is TGTGCCTGTGACACCGTCGGGACCTCCCACACCGATAAACTCATCTTT. This codes for CACDTVGTSHTDKLIF.

This chain joins TRDV2 and TRDJ3; 12 bases fit TRDD3. Germline CDR1 is GEAIGNYY and CDR2 is EKD. The CDR3 is made up of 18 amino acids. V dropped 3 bases and J dropped 5; count of bases not matched to a gene: 7. CDR3 sequence reads: CACDSVLGDTGDTRQMFF. DNA for the CDR3: TGTGCCTGTGACTCCGTACTGGGGGATACTGGGGACACCCGACAGATGTTTTTC.

Notes on this clone: A far larger clone is just one base off, so this is likely a read error. The same CDR3 is also encoded by other DNA sequences in this sample. The V call is TRDV2, the J call TRDJ1, with TRDD3 matching 10 bases. The CDR3 spans 16 residues. The germline V gene has CDR1 GEAIGNYY and CDR2 EKD. V dropped 3 bases and J dropped 1; count of bases not matched to a gene: 7. CDR3 bases: TGTGCCTGTGACGACTTACTGGGGGATGCCACCGATAAACTCATCTTT. Translation: CACDDLLGDATDKLIF.

This clone has just a few counts. This chain links TRDV2 with TRDJ2, with TRDD3 matching 8 bases. Germline V CDR1 and CDR2: GEAIGNYY, EKD. Unmatched junction bases numbered 15, after V lost 3 bases and J lost 1 base. The CDR3 spans 19 residues. This CDR3 reads CACDPAGMGDFFLTAQLFF. In DNA, the CDR3 is TGTGCCTGTGACCCCGCGGGGATGGGGGATTTCTTTTTGACAGCACAACTCTTCTTT.

A word on this clone: This likely reflects a read error, since a far larger clone is one base away. This sequence joins TRDV2 and TRDJ1; 13 bases map to TRDD3. This CDR3 has 18 residues. Germline V gene lookup returns CDR1 GEAIGNYY and CDR2 EKD. The CDR3 DNA follows: TGTGCCTGTGACATCACCCCCTACTGGGGGATACGCACCTATAAACTCATCTTT. Translation: CACDITPYWGIRTYKLIF.

With regard to this clone: This sequence may be a read error, since a much larger clone differs from it by one base. The chain uses TRDV1 and TRDJ1, with 10 bases that match TRDD3. CDR3 length equals 18 residues. V trimming: 1 base; J trimming: 11 bases; junction bases outside the gene matches: 19. Per germline, CDR1 TSWWSYY and CDR2 QGS. The CDR3 loop is CALGEPGPCTGGCGMLIF. CDR3 nucleotides: TGTGCTCTTGGGGAACCAGGCCCCTGTACTGGGGGATGTGGGATGCTCATCTTT.

As regards this clone: With only one base between it and a far larger clone, this is likely a read error. Distinct nucleotide sequences in the sample also encode this CDR3. The chain carries TRDV1 and TRDJ1; TRDD3 might be the D (7 bases). The CDR3 runs to 29 residues. In germline, CDR1 is TSWWSYY, CDR2 QGS. V was trimmed by 0 bases and J by 0 bases, leaving 50 bases between them. The CDR3 loop reads CALGELGFFLRPPGGWMGVGTSYTDKLIF. In nucleotides, the CDR3 is TGTGCTCTTGGGGAACTGGGTTTCTTCCTGAGGCCGCCTGGGGGCTGGATGGGAGTAGGTACTTCCTACACCGATAAACTCATCTTT.

Details on this clone: This likely came from a read error, as a far larger clone is one base away. In the same sample, other DNA sequences code for this CDR3. The chain uses TRDV2 and TRDJ3; D possibly corresponds to TRDD3 (6 bases). V was cut by 6 bases and J by 0 bases, with 14 bases left in between. The CDR3 spans 17 residues. The germline CDR1 and CDR2 sequences are GEAIGNYY and EKD. The CDR3 reads CACLLGESSWDTRQMFF. The CDR3, as DNA: TGTGCCTGTCTACTGGGAGAAAGCTCCTGGGACACCCGACAGATGTTTTTC.

The V gene is TRDV2, the J gene TRDJ1; 8 nucleotides align to TRDD3. Per the germline V gene, CDR1 is GEAIGNYY and CDR2 is EKD. V shed 3 bases, J shed 4 bases, and the junction held 6 bases outside the gene matches. The CDR3 extends over 14 amino acids. This CDR3 is CACDLLGALDKLIF. For the CDR3, the DNA is TGTGCCTGTGACCTACTGGGGGCCCTCGATAAACTCATCTTT.

The chain is built from TRDV2 and TRDJ1; D call uncertain. CDR1 is GEAIGNYY and CDR2 is EKD in the germline V gene. V was shortened by 3 bases and J by 8 bases, with 15 bases between the two germline ends. CDR3 length: 13 amino acids. DNA for the CDR3: TGTGCCTGTGACCTCTTGACGGGGCGGAAACTCATCTTT. It encodes CACDLLTGRKLIF.

This clone was observed a few times. This chain uses TRDV2 with TRDJ1; D unresolved. Germline lookup yields CDR1 GEAIGNYY and CDR2 EKD. This CDR3 is built from 14 residues. Trimming took 3 bases from V and 0 from J, leaving 10 bases between them. CDR3 in amino acids: CACDALKYTDKLIF. The CDR3 nucleotides read TGTGCCTGTGACGCACTCAAGTACACCGATAAACTCATCTTT.